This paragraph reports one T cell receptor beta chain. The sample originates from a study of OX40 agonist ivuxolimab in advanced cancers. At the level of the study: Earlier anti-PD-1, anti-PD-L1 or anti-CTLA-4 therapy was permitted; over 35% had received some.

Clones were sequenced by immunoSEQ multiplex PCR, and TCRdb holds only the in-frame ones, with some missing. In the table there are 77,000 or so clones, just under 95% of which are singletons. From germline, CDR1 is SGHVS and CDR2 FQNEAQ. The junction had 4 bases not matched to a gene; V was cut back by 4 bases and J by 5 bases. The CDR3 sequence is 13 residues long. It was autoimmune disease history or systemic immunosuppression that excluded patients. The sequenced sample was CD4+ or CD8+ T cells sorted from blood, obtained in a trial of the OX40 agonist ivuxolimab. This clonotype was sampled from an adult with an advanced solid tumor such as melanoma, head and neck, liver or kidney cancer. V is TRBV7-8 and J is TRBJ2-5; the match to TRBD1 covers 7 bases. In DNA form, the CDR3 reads TGTGCCAGCAGCTGGACAGGCCCCGAGACCCAGTACTTC. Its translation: CASSWTGPETQYF.